The clone carrying this T cell receptor (beta chain) was observed a handful of times. Antigen: not known. From germline, CDR1 is MNHEY and CDR2 SMNVEV (reference sequence). This CDR3 contains 13 residues. V was trimmed by 4 bases and J by 8 bases, leaving 14 bases between them. A mixed TRB-A/B primer pool amplified rearranged TRB by multiplex touch-down PCR. One entry per CDR3 protein, called by TCRdb with MiXCR from the multiplex PCR reads. The sample holds thousands of distinct CDR3 sequences, approximately 28% seen once. The data are from a study of T cell repertoires in aging, cancer and after chemotherapy. Overall study: Six age groups, ranging from 30 or younger to 70 or older, included the donors. Patients with chronic lymphocytic leukemia were sampled before and after fludarabine- or bendamustine-based chemotherapy. Findings and limits, study-wide: Healthy donors lost TCR diversity with age mainly through richness, cancer patients through richness and evenness. Median generation probability rose over the chemotherapy interval in each cancer cohort, suggesting rebound thymic output.

Amplification of TCR beta used genomic DNA extracted from peripheral blood. The chain uses TRBV27 and TRBJ1-2, with D possibly TRBD1 on 6 matching bases. Source material: blood. The TCR originated in a human donor with a blood cancer. The CDR3 reads CASSSGSGAGYTF. The CDR3 bases are TGTGCCAGCAGTTCCGGGTCGGGGGCAGGCTACACCTTC.